This TCR beta chain is from a study of technical replicates of blood from a few donors. TCRdb keeps only in-frame clones here, not all; method: immunoSEQ multiplex PCR. There are 65,000 to 80,000 clones in the sample; nearly 95% occur only once, and about 0.35% lies in the top ten. There are 14 residues in the CDR3. Germline V gene data show CDR1 as MDHEN and CDR2 as SYDVKM. Trimming stripped 6 bases from V and 15 bases from J, with 24 bases between. The origin of this receptor is a human donor in good health. Sequenced material: T cells isolated from PBMCs. This chain connects TRBV28 to TRBJ2-1, with D tentatively TRBD1 (6 bases). CDR3 loop: CASRSRGSSLGVFF. The CDR3 nucleotides read TGTGCCAGCAGGTCCAGGGGTTCTAGCCTCGGCGTGTTCTTC.